This T cell receptor beta chain was observed in a study of response to subunit inactivated influenza vaccine. Study observations and caveats: New T cells are recruited in small numbers by each seasonal influenza vaccination, according to the authors' suggestion.

MiXCR, applied by TCRdb to the RT-PCR reads, yields one record per CDR3 protein. The sample contains approximately 530,000 distinct CDR3 sequences, under 15% of which appear only once. For this clonotype: No antigen is known for it.

The length of the CDR3 is 12 residues. CDR1 is SGDLS and CDR2 is YYNGEE in the germline V gene. Between the trimmed V and J ends, which lost 4 bases and 5 bases, there was a span of 9 bases. The chain combines TRBV9 with TRBJ2-5; D is ambiguous. The clonotype originates from a man in his forties or fifties who received an inactivated influenza vaccine. Sequenced here: PBMCs from blood, sampled roughly 47 days after vaccination. The CDR3 region has the DNA TGTGCCAGCAGCCGTCCTCGGGAGACCCAGTACTTC. It is translated as CASSRPRETQYF. The whole variable domain, remainder taken from reference TRBV9 and TRBJ2-5, is DSGVTQTPKHLITATGQRVTLRCSPRSGDLSVYWYQQSLDQGLQFLIQYYNGEERAKGNILERFSAQQFPDLHSELNLSSLELGDSALYFCASSRPRETQYFGPGTRLLVL.